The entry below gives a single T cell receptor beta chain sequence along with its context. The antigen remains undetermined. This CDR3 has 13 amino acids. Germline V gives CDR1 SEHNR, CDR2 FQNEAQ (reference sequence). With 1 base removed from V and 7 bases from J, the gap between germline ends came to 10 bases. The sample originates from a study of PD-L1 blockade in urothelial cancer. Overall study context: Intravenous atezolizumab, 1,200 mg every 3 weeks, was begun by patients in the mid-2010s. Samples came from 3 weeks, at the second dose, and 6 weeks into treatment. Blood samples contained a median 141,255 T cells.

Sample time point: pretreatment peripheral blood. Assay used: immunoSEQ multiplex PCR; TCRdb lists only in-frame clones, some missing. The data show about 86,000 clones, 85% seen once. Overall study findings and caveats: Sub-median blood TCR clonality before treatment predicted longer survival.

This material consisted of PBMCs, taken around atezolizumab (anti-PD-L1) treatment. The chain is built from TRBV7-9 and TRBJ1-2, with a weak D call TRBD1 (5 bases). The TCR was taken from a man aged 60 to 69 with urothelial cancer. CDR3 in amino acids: CASSLDRGLGYTF. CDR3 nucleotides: TGTGCCAGCAGCTTAGATAGGGGTCTTGGCTACACCTTC.